These 4 T cell receptor beta chains came from one sample sequenced in a study of blood T cell repertoires in COVID-19. Sequenced by immunoSEQ multiplex PCR; TCRdb stores in-frame clones only, minus some. The sample has 130,000 or so clones, around nine tenths seen once. Material: peripheral blood. These TCRs come from a man aged 65 to 85 with active COVID-19.

This clone was counted many times. The gene calls are TRBV4-3 and TRBJ1-6; D remains unclear. Germline V CDR1 and CDR2: LGHNA, YSLEER. V was clipped by 0 bases and J by 9 bases, with 6 bases between them. There are 13 residues in the CDR3. The CDR3 here is CASSQEYGSPLHF. CDR3 in DNA: TGCGCCAGCAGCCAAGAGTACGGTTCACCCCTCCACTTT.

The chain has TRBV4-3 and TRBJ1-4; 8 bases match TRBD1. The V segment lost 1 base and the J segment 8 bases; nucleotides outside the gene matches: 9. The germline V gene has CDR1 LGHNA and CDR2 YSLEER. The CDR3 totals 16 residues. DNA for the CDR3: TGCGCCAGCAGCCAAGCTCACAGGGGGACCCCCGAAAAACTGTTTTTT. Translation gives CASSQAHRGTPEKLFF.

A single count supports this clone. This chain joins TRBV27 and TRBJ2-7; 12 bases agree with TRBD1. V was clipped by 4 bases and J by 3 bases; unmatched bases: 16. The CDR3 extends over 19 amino acids. CDR1 MNHEY and CDR2 SMNVEV come from the germline V gene (reference sequence). The CDR3: CASSSPGTGGKMKIYEQYF. CDR3 bases: TGTGCCAGCAGTTCCCCCGGGACAGGGGGCAAGATGAAGATCTACGAGCAGTACTTC.

The V call is TRBV5-1, the J call TRBJ1-1; no clear D. V shed 4 bases and J shed 0 bases, with 13 bases lying between them. CDR1 is SGHRS and CDR2 is YFSETQ in the germline V gene. The CDR3 extends over 15 amino acids. The CDR3 DNA reads as TGCGCCAGCAGCCCCCGGACGGGGATGAACACTGAAGCTTTCTTT. Protein sequence: CASSPRTGMNTEAFF.